One and the same sample provided the 25 T cell receptor beta chains below, sequenced in a study of blood T cell repertoires in COVID-19. Sequencing used immunoSEQ multiplex PCR; TCRdb keeps in-frame clones, though not all of them. This sample yields tens of thousands of clones, of which around 86% are seen a single time; 3.2% belongs to the top ten. Source material: peripheral blood. These receptors were taken from a man in his forties or fifties with active COVID-19.

This rearrangement joins TRBV5-1 to TRBJ2-5; D unclear. Germline V gene lookup returns CDR1 SGHRS and CDR2 YFSETQ. Deletions cut 0 bases from V and 1 base from J, with 7 bases between. This CDR3 region has 14 residues. CDR3 DNA: TGCGCCAGCAGCTTGGATGACTCCCAAGAGACCCAGTACTTC. Protein sequence: CASSLDDSQETQYF.

V usage is TRBV28 and J usage is TRBJ2-6, with 7 positions matching TRBD1. The CDR3 contains 16 residues. J gave up 2 bases and V 3 bases, and 4 bases lay outside the gene matches. Germline CDR1 reads MDHEN; CDR2 reads SYDVKM. In DNA form, the CDR3 reads TGTGCCAGCAGTTTTTCCGACAGGGCTGGGGCCAACGTCCTGACTTTC. It codes for CASSFSDRAGANVLTF.

The chain carries TRBV7-3 and TRBJ2-1, with D possibly TRBD2 on 7 matching bases. Germline V lookup: CDR1 SGHTA, CDR2 FQGTGA. This CDR3 has 17 amino acids. V shed 1 base and J shed 0 bases, with 13 bases lying between them. The CDR3 protein is CASSLRGGGASYNEQFF. CDR3 in DNA: TGTGCCAGCAGCTTAAGGGGCGGGGGCGCCTCCTACAATGAGCAGTTCTTC.

The rearrangement uses TRBV5-6 and TRBJ2-7; maybe TRBD2 (6 bases). Trimming took off 5 bases at V and 0 bases at J, with 18 bases between the two ends. The CDR3 covers 16 residues. Germline CDR1 is SGHDT and CDR2 is YYEEEE. The CDR3 DNA is TGTGCCAGCAGTAATCGAGCGGGCTTCCCCTCCTACGAGCAGTACTTC. Amino acids: CASSNRAGFPSYEQYF.

This clone was found once. This chain links TRBV11-1 with TRBJ2-7; 7 bases align to TRBD1. CDR3 length equals 14 residues. The trim removed 8 bases at V and 1 base at J, leaving 8 bases unmatched. CDR1 is SGHAT, CDR2 FQDESV, per germline (reference sequence). This chain's CDR3 is CASQPNRGSYEQYF. In DNA, the CDR3 is TGTGCCAGCCAGCCGAACAGGGGATCCTACGAGCAGTACTTC. Together with reference TRBV11-1 and TRBJ2-7, the CDR3 gives the full variable domain: EAEVAQSPRYKITEKSQAVAFWCDPISGHATLYWYRQILGQGPELLVQFQDESVVDDSQLPKDRFSAERLKGVDSTLKIQPAELGDSAMYLCASQPNRGSYEQYFGPGTRLTVT.

The V call is TRBV10-3, the J call TRBJ1-2; D not resolved. The germline gives CDR1 ENHRY, CDR2 SYGVKD. The CDR3 contains 14 residues. V was clipped by 2 bases and J by 5 bases, with 12 bases between them. The CDR3 is CAISEGYRLYGYTF. DNA of the CDR3: TGTGCCATCAGTGAGGGGTACAGATTATATGGCTACACCTTC.

This clone has only a few counts. The chain couples TRBV27 to TRBJ1-1; perhaps TRBD1 as D (5 bases). The CDR3 is made up of 13 amino acids. Trimming removed 2 bases from V and 11 bases from J, with 15 bases in between. The germline CDR1 and CDR2 sequences are MNHEY and SMNVEV (reference sequence). In DNA form, the CDR3 reads TGTGCCAGCAGTTTAGGACAAACGTTACGGGCTTTCTTT. This translates into CASSLGQTLRAFF.

The chain carries TRBV7-2 and TRBJ2-1, with D possibly being TRBD2 (7 bases). In germline, CDR1 is SGHTA, CDR2 FQGNSA. V was shortened by 1 base and J by 7 bases, with 14 bases between the two germline ends. The CDR3 is 15 residues long. The CDR3 sequence: CASSLDWGGTNEQFF. DNA for the CDR3: TGTGCCAGCAGCTTAGATTGGGGGGGCACGAATGAGCAGTTCTTC.

CDR3 protein: CASSPSRTSPANEQFF. In DNA form, the CDR3 reads TGTGCCAGCAGCCCGTCCCGGACTAGCCCTGCCAATGAGCAGTTCTTC. The V call is TRBV7-2, the J call TRBJ2-1, with 8 bases that match TRBD2. The V gene end was trimmed by 5 bases and the J gene end by 6 bases; junction bases not matched to a gene: 12. The germline CDR1 and CDR2 sequences are SGHTA and FQGNSA. This CDR3 contains 16 residues. The whole variable domain, remainder taken from reference TRBV7-2 and TRBJ2-1, is GAGVSQSPSNKVTEKGKDVELRCDPISGHTALYWYRQSLGQGLEFLIYFQGNSAPDKSGLPSDRFSAERTGGSVSTLTIQRTQQEDSAVYLCASSPSRTSPANEQFFGPGTRLTVL.

The rearrangement joins TRBV4-1 to TRBJ2-2, with TRBD2 identical over 7 bases. The CDR3 loop spans 17 amino acids. Unmatched junction bases numbered 11, after V lost 0 bases and J lost 7 bases. Germline values: CDR1 MGHRA, CDR2 YSYEKL. The CDR3 sequence is CASSQDGLAVGYGELFF. The CDR3 DNA reads as TGCGCCAGCAGCCAAGATGGGCTAGCGGTCGGATACGGGGAGCTGTTTTTT.

The chain has TRBV15 and TRBJ1-4; a weak D match, TRBD1 (6 bases). Germline loops: CDR1 LNHNV, CDR2 YYDKDF (reference sequence). V shed 2 bases and J shed 8 bases, with 9 bases lying between them. This CDR3 is 13 amino acids long. The CDR3 reads CATSRNREEKLFF. Here the CDR3 DNA reads TGTGCCACCAGCAGAAACAGGGAAGAAAAACTGTTTTTT.

The chain employs TRBV2 and TRBJ1-5; TRBD1 matches 8 bases. J was trimmed by 0 bases and V by 6 bases; bases with no gene match: 10. CDR1 and CDR2 from the germline V gene are SNHLY and FYNNEI. The CDR3 has 17 residues. CDR3 in DNA: TGTGCCAGCAGGAAGGACAGGGCCCTCCATAGCAATCAGCCCCAGCATTTT. Amino acid sequence: CASRKDRALHSNQPQHF.

The chain employs TRBV20-1 and TRBJ1-2; 7 bases align to TRBD1. V trimming: 4 bases; J trimming: 9 bases; junction bases outside the gene matches: 5. CDR1 and CDR2 from the germline V gene are DFQATT and SNEGSKA (reference sequence). CDR3 length equals 11 residues. CDR3 nucleotides: TGCAGTGCTATCCAGGGGGAGCGCTACACCTTC. Translated: CSAIQGERYTF.

The gene calls are TRBV5-4 and TRBJ2-3; 9 positions match TRBD1. With 0 bases clipped from V and 4 bases from J, the junction kept 6 bases outside the gene matches. The CDR3 sequence is 16 residues long. Germline CDR1 and CDR2: SGHNT and YYREEE (reference sequence). In nucleotides, the CDR3 is TGTGCCAGCAGCTTGGGAGGGGACAGGGATCCAGATACGCAGTATTTT. This sequence encodes CASSLGGDRDPDTQYF. The complete variable domain, with remaining parts taken from reference TRBV5-4 and TRBJ2-3, reads ETGVTQSPTHLIKTRGQQVTLRCSSQSGHNTVSWYQQALGQGPQFIFQYYREEENGRGNFPPRFSGLQFPNYSSELNVNALELDDSALYLCASSLGGDRDPDTQYFGPGTRLTVL.

The rearrangement joins TRBV6-5 to TRBJ2-3, with D perhaps TRBD2 (6 bases). The CDR3 is 15 residues long. V lost 4 bases and J 1 base, leaving 12 bases between the germline ends. CDR1 and CDR2 from the germline V gene are MNHEY and SVGAGI. The CDR3 sequence is CASSSAGGGTDTQYF. In DNA form, the CDR3 reads TGTGCCAGCAGTTCCGCCGGAGGGGGCACAGATACGCAGTATTTT.

This clone was observed once. The rearrangement uses TRBV5-6 and TRBJ1-6; TRBD1 might be the D (6 bases). The germline V gene encodes CDR1 SGHDT and CDR2 YYEEEE. Trimming shortened V by 2 bases and J by 4 bases, and 7 bases separated the two germline ends. The CDR3 runs to 14 residues. DNA of the CDR3: TGTGCCAGCAGCTTTACAGGGTATAATTCACCCCTCCACTTT. Encoded protein: CASSFTGYNSPLHF.

The rearrangement joins TRBV7-3 to TRBJ1-1; D unresolved. This CDR3 has 14 residues. V gave up 6 bases and J gave up 4 bases, with 15 bases separating them. Per the germline V gene, CDR1 is SGHTA and CDR2 is FQGTGA. CDR3 sequence: CASSDIPTATEAFF. CDR3 DNA: TGTGCCAGCAGTGACATCCCGACGGCCACTGAAGCTTTCTTT.

The chain is built from TRBV27 and TRBJ2-7, with D possibly being TRBD1 (7 bases). CDR3 size: 14 residues. Trimming removed 0 bases from V and 6 bases from J, with 12 bases in between. Germline values: CDR1 MNHEY, CDR2 SMNVEV (reference sequence). The CDR3 loop reads CASSLSPGGSEQYF. The CDR3 DNA follows: TGTGCCAGCAGTTTATCTCCAGGGGGGAGCGAGCAGTACTTC.

This rearrangement joins TRBV2 to TRBJ2-3; 8 bases align to TRBD2. V shed 7 bases, J shed 10 bases, and the junction held 16 bases outside the gene matches. The CDR3 contains 15 residues. Germline V gene sequence: CDR1 SNHLY, CDR2 FYNNEI. CDR3 sequence: CASTLSSGLSLAQYF. CDR3 nucleotide sequence: TGTGCCAGCACCCTATCTAGCGGGTTATCCCTCGCGCAGTATTTT.

The CDR3 DNA sequence: TGTGCCAGCTCAGGGAGGTCGCCCCCCTACGAGCAGTACTTC. Translating it yields CASSGRSPPYEQYF. V is TRBV27 and J is TRBJ2-7; a possible D gene is TRBD2 (6 bases). CDR1 MNHEY and CDR2 SMNVEV come from the germline V gene (reference sequence). V lost 8 bases and J lost 2, with 16 bases in between. The CDR3 spans 14 residues.

The chain's CDR3 is CAWTGGTNTEAFF. Here the CDR3 DNA reads TGTGCCTGGACAGGGGGAACGAACACTGAAGCTTTCTTT. The V and J genes are TRBV30 and TRBJ1-1, with 7 nucleotides matching TRBD1. The CDR3 contains 13 residues. From germline, CDR1 is GTSNPN and CDR2 SVGIG (reference sequence). V trimming: 4 bases; J trimming: 1 base; junction bases outside the gene matches: 3.

This chain uses TRBV2 with TRBJ2-3, with D perhaps TRBD2 (5 bases). Germline values: CDR1 SNHLY, CDR2 FYNNEI. With 7 bases removed from V and 2 bases from J, the gap between germline ends came to 10 bases. This CDR3 is 13 amino acids long. The DNA of the CDR3 is TGTGCCAGCAAAAGGGAGACCACAGATACGCAGTATTTT. Residues: CASKRETTDTQYF.

The chain combines TRBV6-2 or TRBV6-3 with TRBJ1-1, with D unclear. The CDR3 extends over 16 amino acids. CDR1 is MNHEY and CDR2 is SVGEGT in the germline V gene. V was pared by 0 bases and J by 5 bases, with 16 bases between. The CDR3 DNA follows: TGTGCCAGCAGTTACTCCGCGAGGAGGGTGGGTACTGAAGCTTTCTTT. This sequence encodes CASSYSARRVGTEAFF.

The V gene is TRBV18, the J gene TRBJ2-1, with a possible D match to TRBD2 (6 bases). The V and J ends lost 2 bases and 2 bases respectively, with 13 bases between them. The length of the CDR3 is 16 residues. Germline assignment: CDR1 KGHSH and CDR2 LQKENI. The CDR3 region is CASSPAGRATYNEQFF. CDR3 in DNA: TGTGCCAGCTCACCAGCGGGGCGGGCCACCTACAATGAGCAGTTCTTC.

The rearrangement joins TRBV7-8 to TRBJ2-7, with 9 bases matching TRBD2. Trimming took 4 bases from V and 3 from J; bases not matched to a gene: 19. Germline CDR1 is SGHVS and CDR2 is FQNEAQ. CDR3 length equals 19 residues. As DNA, the CDR3 is TGTGCCAGCAGCTCCTCCCGTGGCGGGGGGGGGCATCAGATCTACGAGCAGTACTTC. Its protein product is CASSSSRGGGGHQIYEQYF.